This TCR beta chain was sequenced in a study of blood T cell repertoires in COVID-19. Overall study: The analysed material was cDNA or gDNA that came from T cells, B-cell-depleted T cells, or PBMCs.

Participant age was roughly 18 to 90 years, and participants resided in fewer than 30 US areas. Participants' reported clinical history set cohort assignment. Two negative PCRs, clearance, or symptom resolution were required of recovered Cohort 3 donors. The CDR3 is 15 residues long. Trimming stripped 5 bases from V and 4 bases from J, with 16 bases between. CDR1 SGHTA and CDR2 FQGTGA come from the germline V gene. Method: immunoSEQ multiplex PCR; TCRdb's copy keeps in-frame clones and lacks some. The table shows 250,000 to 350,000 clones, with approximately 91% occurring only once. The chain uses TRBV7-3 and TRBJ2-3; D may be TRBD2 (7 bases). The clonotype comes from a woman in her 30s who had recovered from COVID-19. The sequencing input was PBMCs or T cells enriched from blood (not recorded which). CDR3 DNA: TGTGCCAGCAGCCAAGAAGGGGGGGCCCCAGATACGCAGTATTTT. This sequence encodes CASSQEGGAPDTQYF.